This T cell receptor beta chain was retrieved from a study of OX40 agonist ivuxolimab in advanced cancers. Findings and limits, study-wide: On average, CD8+ T cells had more expanded clones than CD4+. CD4+ and CD8+ T cells in blood underwent clonal expansion by week 6 at 0.1 to 3.0 mg/kg.

This table comes from immunoSEQ multiplex PCR, and its TCRdb copy is limited to in-frame clones, with some not included. The table has just over 60,000 clones, around 87% seen once. Trimming stripped 4 bases from V and 4 bases from J, with 14 bases between. This CDR3 comprises 14 residues. CDR1 and CDR2 (germline): MNHNY, SVGAGI (reference sequence). Autoimmune disease history or systemic immunosuppression meant exclusion. In this sample, this clone turned up once. Its antigen is not known. This TCR derives from an adult with an advanced solid tumor such as melanoma, head and neck, liver or kidney cancer. Specimen: CD4+ or CD8+ T cells sorted from blood, collected in a trial of the OX40 agonist ivuxolimab. This chain connects TRBV6-6 to TRBJ2-7; D is perhaps TRBD1 (5 bases). This CDR3 is CASSSAGRGYEQYF. Here the CDR3 DNA reads TGTGCCAGCAGTTCCGCAGGGCGCGGATACGAGCAGTACTTC.